Following are 20 T cell receptor beta chains from one sample sequenced in a study of Tregs in tolerant kidney transplant recipients. Clones were sequenced by immunoSEQ multiplex PCR, and TCRdb holds only the in-frame ones, with some missing. The repertoire table contains 25,000 to 35,000 clones. Source: CD8+ T cells from blood, taken before the transplant. The receptor set was obtained from a human donor who received a combined kidney and bone marrow transplant.

In the case of this clone: The DNA ends 3 residues before the CDR3 does, and the rest of the CDR3 is filled in from the germline J gene. The chain has TRBV6-2 or TRBV6-3 and TRBJ2-7; 7 bases align to TRBD2. The CDR3 is made up of 15 amino acids. Germline-derived CDR1 and CDR2 are MNHEY and SVGEGT. V shed 4 bases, J shed 3 bases, and the junction held 9 bases outside the gene matches. This CDR3 is CASSSQRELIYEQYF. The sequenced part of the CDR3 DNA is TGTGCCAGCAGTTCCCAGCGGGAACTAATCTACGAG.

About this clone itself: Sequencing ends 3 residues short of the CDR3 end; the germline J gene provides the rest. This same CDR3 is encoded by further DNA sequences in the sample. The chain uses TRBV19 and TRBJ1-1; D unresolved. V shed 1 base and J shed 1 base, with 13 bases lying between them. Germline CDR1 and CDR2: LNHDA and SQIVND (reference sequence). The length of the CDR3 is 16 residues. The DNA read from the CDR3 is TGTGCCAGTAGTATAGGGGCCGGGGAGAGGAACACTGAA. Translated, it gives CASSIGAGERNTE. The whole CDR3 reads CASSIGAGERNTEAFF.

On this clone itself: The sequence runs out 3 residues before the end of the CDR3; the remainder is reconstructed from the germline J gene. This chain links TRBV5-5 with TRBJ1-1; possibly TRBD1 for D (6 bases). Deletions cut 0 bases from V and 5 bases from J, with 8 bases between. This CDR3 is built from 13 residues. Germline V gives CDR1 SGHKS, CDR2 YYEKEE (reference sequence). Partial CDR3 DNA: TGTGCCAGCAGCTTGGACAGGGTGACTGAA. Its translation: CASSLDRVTE. The full CDR3 is CASSLDRVTEAFF.

As regards this clone: Read coverage stops 3 residues before the CDR3 terminus; the germline J gene supplies the remainder. V gene TRBV20-1 combines with J gene TRBJ1-4; no definite D call. Trimming left V 3 bases short and J 0 bases short, with 8 bases between. CDR1 is DFQATT and CDR2 is SNEGSKA in the germline V gene (reference sequence). The length of the CDR3 is 14 residues. The CDR3: CSARDWSTNEKLFF. The DNA read from the CDR3 is TGCAGTGCTAGGGACTGGTCAACTAATGAAAAA.

CDR3 amino acids: CASSSTGSRSPLHF. The CDR3 bases that were read are TGTGCCAGCAGTTCCACAGGAAGCAGATCACCC. This chain connects TRBV6-2 or TRBV6-3 to TRBJ1-6, with a possible D match to TRBD1 (5 bases). The read is 3 residues too short to cover the CDR3 end, so that end is filled in from the germline J gene. V gave up 4 bases and J gave up 10 bases, with 14 bases separating them. The CDR3 sequence is 14 residues long. Germline-derived CDR1 and CDR2 are MNHEY and SVGEGT.

Regarding this clone: The CDR3 end lies 3 residues beyond the end of the read and is filled in from the germline J gene. This chain uses TRBV6-7 with TRBJ2-7, with 9 bases that match TRBD1. TRBV6-7 is flagged as an ORF with uncertain function. The trim removed 6 bases at V and 5 bases at J, leaving 8 bases unmatched. This CDR3 spans 14 amino acids. The chain's CDR3 is CASRPGGTGNEQYF. CDR3 DNA, as far as it was read: TGTGCCAGCAGACCCGGAGGGACAGGGAACGAG.

On this clone itself: Read sequence stops 3 residues before the CDR3 end, and the germline J gene provides the missing end. V usage is TRBV29-1 and J usage is TRBJ2-7, with D uncertain. V was clipped by 6 bases and J by 5 bases, with 11 bases between them. This CDR3 is built from 11 residues. CDR1 is SQVTM and CDR2 is ANQGSEA in the germline V gene. The chain's CDR3 is CSVCVFDEQYF. The CDR3 DNA, read in part, is TGCAGCGTGTGTGTCTTCGACGAG.

Turning to this clone: The read comes to an end 3 residues before the CDR3 does, leaving the germline J gene to fill in the end. This rearrangement joins TRBV11-2 to TRBJ2-7, with 8 bases that match TRBD2. With V trimmed by 1 base and J by 1 base, 3 bases remained unmatched. Germline V gene lookup returns CDR1 SGHAT and CDR2 FQNNGV. The CDR3 spans 15 residues. CDR3 DNA, as far as it was read: TGTGCCAGCAGCTTAGTTAGCGGGATATCCTACGAG. This gives the protein CASSLVSGISYE. The CDR3 reads in full as CASSLVSGISYEQYF.

Details on this clone: Read data end 3 residues before the CDR3 end; the end is taken from the germline J gene. This chain connects TRBV7-2 to TRBJ2-7; 12 bases are shared with TRBD2. The trim removed 5 bases at V and 6 bases at J, leaving 5 bases unmatched. CDR3 size: 14 residues. Per germline, CDR1 SGHTA and CDR2 FQGNSA. Partial CDR3 DNA: TGTGCCAGCAGCATGGGACTAGCGGGTTTCGAG. This translates into CASSMGLAGFE. The whole CDR3 region reads CASSMGLAGFEQYF.

Remarks on this clone: The observed sequence ends 3 residues before the CDR3 terminus, with the missing tail filled in from the germline J gene. J is TRBJ1-5 and V is TRBV19; the D gene is possibly TRBD1 (6 bases). This CDR3 contains 17 residues. Germline V gene data show CDR1 as LNHDA and CDR2 as SQIVND (reference sequence). Trimming pared 5 bases from V and 0 bases from J, leaving 17 bases between. The covered CDR3 bases are TGTGCCAGTAGTCGTTCTCCGGGACAATTTAGCAATCAGCCC. Its protein is CASSRSPGQFSNQP. The CDR3 in full is CASSRSPGQFSNQPQHF.

Concerning this clone itself: Read coverage stops 3 residues before the CDR3 terminus; the germline J gene supplies the remainder. The V call is TRBV5-1, the J call TRBJ2-6; D may be TRBD1 (6 bases). The CDR3 is made up of 19 amino acids. V lost 0 bases, J lost 2 bases, and 18 bases lay in between. Germline CDR1 is SGHRS and CDR2 is YFSETQ. This CDR3 reads CASSLAGTLPPAGANVLTF. The DNA read from the CDR3 is TGCGCCAGCAGCTTGGCCGGGACACTTCCCCCAGCTGGGGCCAACGTC.

Of note for this clone: The read halts 3 residues ahead of the CDR3 end, with the missing end drawn from the germline J gene. V and J are TRBV20-1 and TRBJ2-7; 12 bases fit TRBD2. The V and J ends lost 0 bases and 2 bases, in that order; junction bases with no gene match: 2. This CDR3 has 15 amino acids. Per the germline V gene, CDR1 is DFQATT and CDR2 is SNEGSKA (reference sequence). The CDR3 bases that were read are TGCAGTGCTAGAGATCGGACTAGCGGGGCCTACGAG. Its translation is CSARDRTSGAYE. The CDR3 in its entirety is CSARDRTSGAYEQYF.

Of note for this clone: Read data end 3 residues before the CDR3 end; the end is taken from the germline J gene. The gene calls are TRBV11-2 and TRBJ2-5, with 9 bases that match TRBD2. Germline assignment: CDR1 SGHAT and CDR2 FQNNGV. V gave up 5 bases and J gave up 1 base; unmatched junction bases: 5. The CDR3 extends over 15 amino acids. The CDR3 DNA, read in part, is TGTGCCAGCAGCGGGGGACTAGCTCCCCAAGAGACC. This translates into CASSGGLAPQET. The whole CDR3 protein reads CASSGGLAPQETQYF. Full variable domain (missing parts from reference TRBV11-2 and TRBJ2-5): EAGVAQSPRYKIIEKRQSVAFWCNPISGHATLYWYQQILGQGPKLLIQFQNNGVVDDSQLPKDRFSAERLKGVDSTLKIQPAKLEDSAVYLCASSGGLAPQETQYFGPGTRLLVL.

Notes on this clone: The sequence runs out 3 residues before the end of the CDR3; the remainder is reconstructed from the germline J gene. This chain joins TRBV7-6 and TRBJ1-4; the match to TRBD1 covers 9 bases. V lost 5 bases to trimming and J lost 3 bases; unmatched junction nucleotides: 4. The germline V gene encodes CDR1 SGHVS and CDR2 FNYEAQ. The CDR3 is 15 residues long. The CDR3 region is CASSLQGAANEKLFF. The CDR3 DNA, read in part, is TGTGCCAGCAGCCTACAGGGGGCGGCTAATGAAAAA.

Of note for this clone: The read falls 3 residues short of the CDR3 end, and the missing part is taken from the germline J gene. The chain recombines TRBV30 with TRBJ2-1; D is perhaps TRBD2 (6 bases). CDR3 length: 15 residues. The germline V gene encodes CDR1 GTSNPN and CDR2 SVGIG (reference sequence). V lost 2 bases to trimming and J lost 9 bases, with 20 bases between them. This CDR3 is CAWSLGLAPKLEQFF. Incomplete CDR3 DNA: TGTGCCTGGAGTCTGGGGCTAGCGCCGAAACTTGAG.

With regard to this clone: The observed sequence ends 3 residues before the CDR3 terminus, with the missing tail filled in from the germline J gene. The chain links TRBV11-2 to TRBJ1-4, with D perhaps TRBD1 (6 bases). V lost 2 bases, J lost 7 bases, and 14 bases lay in between. The CDR3 spans 15 residues. Germline lookup yields CDR1 SGHAT and CDR2 FQNNGV. The CDR3 protein is CASSLPFAGAEKLFF. The DNA read from the CDR3 is TGTGCCAGCAGCTTACCGTTCGCAGGGGCTGAAAAA.

In regard to this clone: The observed sequence ends 3 residues before the CDR3 terminus, with the missing tail filled in from the germline J gene. The chain combines TRBV7-8 with TRBJ2-4, with 7 bases fitting TRBD1. J was trimmed by 8 bases and V by 6 bases; bases with no gene match: 10. The CDR3 loop spans 14 amino acids. Looked up from germline, CDR1 is SGHVS and CDR2 is FQNEAQ. CDR3 DNA (partial): TGTGCCAGCAGTCGACAGGGAAATTGGGACATT. Protein product: CASSRQGNWDI. The complete CDR3 protein is CASSRQGNWDIQYF.

Remarks on this clone: The read ends 3 residues early relative to the CDR3; the germline J gene fills the gap. The genes are TRBV6-2 or TRBV6-3 and TRBJ1-2, with D possibly TRBD1 on 6 matching bases. The CDR3 length is 15 residues. The V end was cut by 0 bases, the J end by 4 bases, with 12 bases between. The V gene's germline CDR1 is MNHEY and CDR2 SVGEGT. CDR3 bases read: TGTGCCAGCAGTTACTCTGTCGGACAGCTCTATGGC. Residues: CASSYSVGQLYG. The whole CDR3 is CASSYSVGQLYGYTF.

Comments on this clone: Sequencing ends 3 residues short of the CDR3 end; the germline J gene provides the rest. The gene calls are TRBV2 and TRBJ2-7; 8 bases match TRBD1. CDR1 SNHLY and CDR2 FYNNEI come from the germline V gene. V dropped 7 bases and J dropped 2; count of bases not matched to a gene: 4. The CDR3 loop spans 13 amino acids. Incomplete CDR3 DNA: TGTGCCAGCATGGACAGGGAAACCTACGAG. It is translated as CASMDRETYE. The entire CDR3 reads CASMDRETYEQYF.

In the case of this clone: The observed sequence ends 3 residues before the CDR3 terminus, with the missing tail filled in from the germline J gene. V gene TRBV19 combines with J gene TRBJ2-2; TRBD2 matches 12 bases. The germline V gene encodes CDR1 LNHDA and CDR2 SQIVND (reference sequence). The J segment lost 6 bases and the V segment lost 1 base, leaving 6 bases of the junction unmatched. The CDR3 is 17 amino acids. This CDR3 is CASSIVRLAGDPGELFF. Partial CDR3 DNA: TGTGCCAGTAGTATAGTGAGACTAGCGGGAGACCCCGGGGAG.